This T cell receptor beta chain was captured in a study of Ad26.COV2.S vaccination and SARS-CoV-2 variants. In the study overall: Vaccine-arm donor from the placebo-controlled COV1001 Ad26.COV2.S trial. Donor got 5x10^10 or 1x10^11 viral particles of Ad26.COV2.S.

Study-level points and caveats: It is possible that the TCR breadth and depth analyses underestimated the total T cell responses. Vaccine recipients posted higher spike-specific TCR breadth than their placebo counterparts.

The treatment is: 19 received Ad26.COV2.S at low or high dose, single or two shots; five or six received placebo; per-sample allocation not given. Sampling happened 63 days after the first vaccine or placebo injection. The CDR3 is 13 residues long. CDR1 and CDR2 (germline): ENHRY, SYGVKD. Trimming shortened V by 11 bases and J by 1 base, and 14 bases separated the two germline ends. The repertoire was sequenced with immunoSEQ multiplex PCR; TCRdb's copy has only in-frame clones and lacks some. The repertoire includes some 520,000 clones, roughly 87% of them detected once, and 9.5% to 15% sits in the top ten. With respect to this clone: The antigen remains unidentified.

The sequence derives from a person between 18 and 60 years old who received the Ad26.COV2.S COVID-19 vaccine or a placebo. The input for sequencing was peripheral blood, taken in a trial of Ad26.COV2.S vaccine versus placebo. V gene TRBV10-3 combines with J gene TRBJ1-1; D is unresolved. The CDR3 spells CALRRLTNTEAFF. CDR3 DNA: TGTGCCCTCCGCCGGCTTACGAACACTGAAGCTTTCTTT.